Included here is one TCR beta chain sequence, with context. This entry comes from a study of blood T cell repertoires in COVID-19. Study background: COVID-19 samples collected from the United States, Italy and Spain covered acute and convalescent phases. T cells, B-cell-depleted T cells, or PBMCs provided the cDNA or gDNA that served as material.

Authors' data handling: Amplifying reference gene primers gave estimates of nucleated cell counts. The data were produced by immunoSEQ multiplex PCR, yet TCRdb's version contains in-frame clones alone and is incomplete. V and J calls and clone size come straight from that table; D and trimming were deduced from the DNA. The table has 70,000 or so clones, 86% seen once. Trimming left V 0 bases short and J 5 bases short, with 11 bases between. Germline V gene sequence: CDR1 ENHRY, CDR2 SYGVKD. The CDR3 loop spans 15 amino acids. This chain connects TRBV10-3 to TRBJ2-1, with D perhaps matching TRBD2 (5 bases). The material sequenced was peripheral blood. The receptor's source is a man aged 65 to 85 with active COVID-19. Here the CDR3 DNA reads TGTGCCATCAGTGAGTCCGTGGGAGCGAACAATGAGCAGTTCTTC. As protein: CAISESVGANNEQFF.